This T cell receptor (beta chain) was sequenced during a study of multiple sclerosis patients with progressive multifocal leukoencephalopathy. Sequenced by immunoSEQ multiplex PCR; TCRdb stores in-frame clones only, minus some. The sample has some 30,000 clones, over 85% seen once; the top ten hold about 1.6%. As for time point: 5 to 6 months of natalizumab therapy. The germline V and J ends were trimmed by 4 bases and 1 base, with 11 bases remaining between them. Germline CDR1 is SGDLS and CDR2 is YYNGEE. The CDR3 sequence is 14 residues long. This receptor was obtained from a human donor with multiple sclerosis. Sample: PBMCs, taken from a patient treated with natalizumab. This chain connects TRBV9 to TRBJ1-1; perhaps TRBD1 as D (6 bases). The CDR3 sequence: CASSIRTENTEAFF. As DNA, the CDR3 is TGTGCCAGCAGCATCCGGACAGAGAACACTGAAGCTTTCTTT.